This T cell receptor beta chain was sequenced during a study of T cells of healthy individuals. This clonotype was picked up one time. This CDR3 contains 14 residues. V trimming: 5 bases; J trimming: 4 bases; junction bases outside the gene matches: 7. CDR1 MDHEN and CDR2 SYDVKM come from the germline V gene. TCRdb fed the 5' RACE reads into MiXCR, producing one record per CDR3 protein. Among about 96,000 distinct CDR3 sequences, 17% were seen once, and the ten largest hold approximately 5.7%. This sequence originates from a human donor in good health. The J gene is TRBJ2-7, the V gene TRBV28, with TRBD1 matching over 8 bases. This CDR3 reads CASSRPDRAYEQYF. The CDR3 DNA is TGTGCCAGCAGTCGGCCGGACAGGGCGTACGAGCAGTACTTC.